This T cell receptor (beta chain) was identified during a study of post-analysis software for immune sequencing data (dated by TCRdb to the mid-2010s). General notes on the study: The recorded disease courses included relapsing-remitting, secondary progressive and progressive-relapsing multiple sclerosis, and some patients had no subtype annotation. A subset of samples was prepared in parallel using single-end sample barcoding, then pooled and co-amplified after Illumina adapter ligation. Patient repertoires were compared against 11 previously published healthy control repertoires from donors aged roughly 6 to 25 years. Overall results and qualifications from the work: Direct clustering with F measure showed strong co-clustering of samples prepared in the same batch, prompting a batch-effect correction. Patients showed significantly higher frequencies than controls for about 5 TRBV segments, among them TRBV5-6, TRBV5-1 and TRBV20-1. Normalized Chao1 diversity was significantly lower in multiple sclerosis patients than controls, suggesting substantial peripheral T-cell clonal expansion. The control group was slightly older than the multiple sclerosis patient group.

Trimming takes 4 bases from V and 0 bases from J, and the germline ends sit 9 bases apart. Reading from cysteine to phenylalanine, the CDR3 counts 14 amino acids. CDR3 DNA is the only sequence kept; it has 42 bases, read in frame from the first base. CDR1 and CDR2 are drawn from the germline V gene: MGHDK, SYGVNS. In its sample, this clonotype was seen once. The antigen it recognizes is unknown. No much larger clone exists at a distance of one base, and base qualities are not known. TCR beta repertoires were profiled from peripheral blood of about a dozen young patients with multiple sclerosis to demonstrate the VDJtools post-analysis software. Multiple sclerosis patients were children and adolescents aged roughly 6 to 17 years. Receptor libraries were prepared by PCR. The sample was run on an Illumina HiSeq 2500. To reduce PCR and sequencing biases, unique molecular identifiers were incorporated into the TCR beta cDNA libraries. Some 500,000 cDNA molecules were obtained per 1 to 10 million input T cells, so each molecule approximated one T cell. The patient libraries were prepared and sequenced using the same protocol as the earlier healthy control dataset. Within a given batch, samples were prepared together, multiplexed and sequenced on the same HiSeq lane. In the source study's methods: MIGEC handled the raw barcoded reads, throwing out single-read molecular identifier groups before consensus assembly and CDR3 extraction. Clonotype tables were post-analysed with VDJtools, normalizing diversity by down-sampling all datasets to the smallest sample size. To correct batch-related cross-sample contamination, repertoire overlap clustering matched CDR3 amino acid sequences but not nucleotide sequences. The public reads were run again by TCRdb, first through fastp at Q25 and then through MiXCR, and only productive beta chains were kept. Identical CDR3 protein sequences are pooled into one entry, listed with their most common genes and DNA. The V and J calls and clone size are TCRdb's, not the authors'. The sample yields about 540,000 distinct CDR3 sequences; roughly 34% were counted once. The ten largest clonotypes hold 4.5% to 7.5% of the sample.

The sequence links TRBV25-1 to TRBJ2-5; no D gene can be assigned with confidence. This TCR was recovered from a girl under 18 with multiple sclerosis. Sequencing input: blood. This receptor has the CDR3 CASSGRRYQETQYF. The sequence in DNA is TGTGCCAGCAGTGGGAGACGGTACCAAGAGACCCAGTACTTC. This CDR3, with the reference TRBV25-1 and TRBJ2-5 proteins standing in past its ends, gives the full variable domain EADIYQTPRYLVIGTGKKITLECSQTMGHDKMYWYQQDPGMELHLIHYSYGVNSTEKGDLSSESTVSRIRTEHFPLTLESARPSHTSQYLCASSGRRYQETQYFGPGTRLLVL.